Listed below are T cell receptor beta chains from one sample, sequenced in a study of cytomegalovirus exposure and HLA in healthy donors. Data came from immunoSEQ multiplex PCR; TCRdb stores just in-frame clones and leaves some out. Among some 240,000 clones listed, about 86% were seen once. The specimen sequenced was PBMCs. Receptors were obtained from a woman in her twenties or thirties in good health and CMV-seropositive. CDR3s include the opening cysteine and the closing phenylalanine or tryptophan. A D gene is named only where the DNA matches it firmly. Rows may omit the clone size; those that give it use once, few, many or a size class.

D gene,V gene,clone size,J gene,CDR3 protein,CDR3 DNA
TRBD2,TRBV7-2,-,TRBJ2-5,CASSLILAGAGTQYF,TGTGCCAGCAGCCTGATACTAGCGGGAGCGGGGACCCAGTACTTC
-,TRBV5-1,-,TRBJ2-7,CASSLVARGSPYEQYF,TGCGCCAGCAGCTTGGTTGCCAGGGGTAGTCCCTACGAGCAGTACTTC
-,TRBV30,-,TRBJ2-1,CAWSEYYNEQFF,TGTGCCTGGAGTGAATACTACAATGAGCAGTTCTTC
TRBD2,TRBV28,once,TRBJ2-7,CASSLSGLAGTYEQYF,TGTGCCAGCAGTTTATCGGGACTAGCGGGAACCTACGAGCAGTACTTC
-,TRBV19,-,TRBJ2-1,CASSIVPSSYNEQFF,TGTGCCAGTAGTATAGTCCCTAGCAGTTACAATGAGCAGTTCTTC
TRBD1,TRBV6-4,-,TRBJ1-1,CASRQGAEAFF,TGTGCCAGCAGGCAGGGGGCTGAAGCTTTCTTT
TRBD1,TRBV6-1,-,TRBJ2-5,CASRETGDETQYF,TGTGCCAGCAGAGAAACAGGGGACGAGACCCAGTACTTC
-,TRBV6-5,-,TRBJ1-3,CASSSDSRGNTIYF,TGTGCCAGCAGTTCGGACTCACGAGGAAACACCATATATTTT
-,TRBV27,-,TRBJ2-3,CASSRRFGGEDTQYF,TGTGCCAGCAGTCGAAGGTTCGGGGGAGAGGATACGCAGTATTTT
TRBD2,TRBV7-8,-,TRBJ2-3,CASSLPPAGDPDTQYF,TGTGCCAGCAGCCTCCCACCAGCGGGAGACCCAGATACGCAGTATTTT
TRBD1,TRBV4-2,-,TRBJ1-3,CASSQEGTGVGNTIYF,TGTGCCAGCAGCCAGGAAGGGACAGGGGTCGGAAACACCATATATTTT
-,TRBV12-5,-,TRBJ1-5,CASQRDLNQPQHF,TGTGCTAGTCAGCGAGACCTCAATCAGCCCCAGCATTTT
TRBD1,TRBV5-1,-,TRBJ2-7,CASSFTGGNEQYF,TGCGCCAGCAGCTTTACAGGGGGGAACGAGCAGTACTTC
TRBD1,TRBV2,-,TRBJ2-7,CASRSGTGSYEQYF,TGTGCCAGCAGGTCCGGGACAGGGTCCTACGAGCAGTACTTC
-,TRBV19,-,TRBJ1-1,CASSIRGSMNTEAFF,TGTGCCAGTAGTATTAGGGGGTCCATGAACACTGAAGCTTTCTTT
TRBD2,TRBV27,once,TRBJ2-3,CASGGTSETSQYF,TGTGCCAGCGGCGGGACTAGCGAGACCTCGCAGTATTTT
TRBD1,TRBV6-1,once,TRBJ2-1,CASRGPGGSYNEQFF,TGTGCCAGCAGGGGGCCAGGGGGCAGCTACAATGAGCAGTTCTTC
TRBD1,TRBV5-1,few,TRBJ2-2,CASSLGTGVIAGELFF,TGCGCCAGCAGCTTGGGGACAGGGGTCATCGCCGGGGAGCTGTTTTTT
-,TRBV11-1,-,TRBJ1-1,CASSLGRGANTEAFF,TGTGCCAGCAGCTTAGGGCGGGGAGCGAACACTGAAGCTTTCTTT
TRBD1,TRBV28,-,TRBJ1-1,CASREDRGRSEAFF,TGTGCCAGCAGGGAAGACAGGGGGCGGTCTGAAGCTTTCTTT
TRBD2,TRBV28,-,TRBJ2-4,CASSPGLAGESRAKNIQYF,TGTGCCAGCAGTCCCGGACTAGCGGGAGAAAGTCGGGCCAAAAACATTCAGTACTTC
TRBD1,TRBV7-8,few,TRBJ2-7,CASSSGGTGVNEQYF,TGTGCCAGCAGCTCGGGGGGGACAGGGGTGAACGAGCAGTACTTC
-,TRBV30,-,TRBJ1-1,CAWSVFPRNTEAFF,TGTGCCTGGAGTGTTTTTCCGAGGAACACTGAAGCTTTCTTT
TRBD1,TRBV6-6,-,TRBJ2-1,CASSYPPGTANEQFF,TGTGCCAGCAGTTACCCCCCCGGGACAGCCAATGAGCAGTTCTTC
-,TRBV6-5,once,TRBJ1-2,CASSSSGTPPNYGYTF,TGTGCCAGCAGTTCGTCCGGGACACCTCCTAACTATGGCTACACCTTC
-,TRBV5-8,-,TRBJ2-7,CASSSRRQGSYEQYF,TGTGCCAGCAGCTCCCGTCGCCAGGGTAGCTACGAGCAGTACTTC
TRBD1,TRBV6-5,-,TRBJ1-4,CASTPLTGTIGKLFF,TGTGCCAGCACTCCCCTGACAGGGACCATTGGTAAACTGTTTTTT
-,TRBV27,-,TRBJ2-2,CASSLLSLSTGELFF,TGTGCCAGCAGTTTACTGTCTTTGAGCACCGGGGAGCTGTTTTTT
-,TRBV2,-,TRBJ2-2,CASKSAGELFF,TGTGCCAGCAAATCCGCCGGGGAGCTGTTTTTT
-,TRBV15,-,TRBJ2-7,CATSPTALTYEQYF,TGTGCCACCAGCCCGACAGCGCTAACCTACGAGCAGTACTTC
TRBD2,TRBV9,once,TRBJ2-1,CASSVGPGLAGNEQFF,TGTGCCAGCAGCGTAGGACCCGGACTAGCGGGTAATGAGCAGTTCTTC
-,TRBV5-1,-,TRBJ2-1,CASTYRAGATDYNEQFF,TGCGCCAGCACCTATAGGGCGGGGGCCACCGACTACAATGAGCAGTTCTTC
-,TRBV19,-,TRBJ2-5,CASSSNLAAETQYF,TGTGCCAGTAGTTCCAATCTAGCAGCGGAGACCCAGTACTTC
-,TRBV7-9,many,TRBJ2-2,CASSTNPNTGELFF,TGTGCCAGCAGTACTAACCCAAACACCGGGGAGCTGTTTTTT
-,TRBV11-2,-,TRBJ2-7,CASRSVTGTYEQYF,TGTGCCAGCAGATCCGTGACGGGAACCTACGAGCAGTACTTC
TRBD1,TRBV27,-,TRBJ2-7,CASSQGAGGHEQYF,TGTGCCAGCAGTCAAGGGGCAGGGGGCCACGAGCAGTACTTC
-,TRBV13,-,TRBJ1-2,CASSFLANGYTF,TGTGCCAGCAGCTTTCTAGCAAATGGCTACACCTTC
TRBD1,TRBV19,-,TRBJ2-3,CASSFFGDRGRDTQYF,TGTGCCAGTAGTTTTTTCGGAGACAGGGGACGGGATACGCAGTATTTT
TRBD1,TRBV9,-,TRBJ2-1,CASSVGQGTYNEQFF,TGTGCCAGCAGCGTAGGACAGGGGACCTACAATGAGCAGTTCTTC
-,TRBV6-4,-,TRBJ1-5,CASSDLRTSPKLGNQPQHF,TGTGCCAGCAGTGACTTAAGGACTTCCCCCAAGTTAGGCAATCAGCCCCAGCATTTT
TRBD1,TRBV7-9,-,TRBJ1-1,CASSKRQGRMNTEAFF,TGTGCCAGCAGCAAAAGACAGGGGCGGATGAACACTGAAGCTTTCTTT
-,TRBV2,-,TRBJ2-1,CASSRGNGEQFF,TGTGCCAGCAGTAGGGGTAATGGTGAGCAGTTCTTC
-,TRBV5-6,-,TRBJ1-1,CASSNSMNTEAFF,TGTGCCAGCAGCAACTCAATGAACACTGAAGCTTTCTTT
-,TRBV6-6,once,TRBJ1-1,CASSLTGLTEAFF,TGTGCCAGCAGTTTAACAGGGCTCACTGAAGCTTTCTTT
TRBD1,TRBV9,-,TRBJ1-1,CASSVGVGQGNTEAFF,TGTGCCAGCAGCGTCGGAGTTGGACAGGGGAACACTGAAGCTTTCTTT
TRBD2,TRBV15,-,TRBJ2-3,CATSRGSGSFPDTQYF,TGTGCCACCAGCAGAGGCAGCGGGAGTTTCCCAGATACGCAGTATTTT
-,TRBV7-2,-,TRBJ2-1,CASSTRRGTLTTDEQFF,TGTGCCAGCAGCACCCGGCGAGGGACACTAACTACAGATGAGCAGTTCTTC
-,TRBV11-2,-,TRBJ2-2,CASSSSGVRELFF,TGTGCCAGCAGCTCCTCGGGAGTTCGGGAGCTGTTTTTT
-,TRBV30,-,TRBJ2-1,CAWSVRGDSYNEQFF,TGTGCCTGGAGTGTCAGGGGGGACTCCTACAATGAGCAGTTCTTC